This T cell receptor (beta chain) was recovered during a study of cytomegalovirus exposure and HLA in healthy donors. The primer mix had 60 Vbeta and 13 Jbeta primers. This table comes from immunoSEQ multiplex PCR, and its TCRdb copy is limited to in-frame clones, with some not included. The sample includes some 150,000 clones, around 88% of them seen just once. This CDR3 spans 12 amino acids. The germline V gene encodes CDR1 SQVTM and CDR2 ANQGSEA. Sequenced sample: PBMCs. The receptor comes from a woman in her thirties in good health and CMV-seronegative. The V gene is TRBV29-1, the J gene TRBJ2-5; D perhaps matches TRBD1 (6 bases). With the DNA end fitting TRBJ2-7 better, the J assignment may be wrong. CDR3 protein: CSARTDSYEQYF. CDR3 sequence (DNA): TGCAGCGCCCGGACAGACTCCTACGAGCAGTACTTC.